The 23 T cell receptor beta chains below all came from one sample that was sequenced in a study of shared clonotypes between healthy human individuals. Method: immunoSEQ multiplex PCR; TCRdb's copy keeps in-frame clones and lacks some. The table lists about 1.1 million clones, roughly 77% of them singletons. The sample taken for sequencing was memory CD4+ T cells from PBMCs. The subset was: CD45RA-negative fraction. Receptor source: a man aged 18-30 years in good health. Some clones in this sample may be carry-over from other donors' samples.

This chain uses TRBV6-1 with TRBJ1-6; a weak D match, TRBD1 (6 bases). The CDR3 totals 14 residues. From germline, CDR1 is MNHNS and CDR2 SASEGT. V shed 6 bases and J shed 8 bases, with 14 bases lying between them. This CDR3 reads CASSVTGKDSPLHF. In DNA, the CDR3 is TGTGCCAGCAGCGTTACAGGGAAGGATTCACCCCTCCACTTT.

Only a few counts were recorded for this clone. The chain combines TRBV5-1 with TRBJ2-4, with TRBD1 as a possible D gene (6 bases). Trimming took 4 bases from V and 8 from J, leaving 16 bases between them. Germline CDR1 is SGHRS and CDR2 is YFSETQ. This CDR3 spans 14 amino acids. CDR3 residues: CASSREGRGDIQYF. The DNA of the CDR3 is TGCGCCAGCAGCCGCGAGGGCAGGGGCGACATTCAGTACTTC.

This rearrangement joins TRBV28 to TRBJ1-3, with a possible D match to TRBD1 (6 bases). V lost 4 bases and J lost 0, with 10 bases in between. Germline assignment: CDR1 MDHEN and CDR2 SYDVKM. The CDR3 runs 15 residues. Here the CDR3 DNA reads TGTGCCAGCAGTTACGGGGGCCACTCTGGAAACACCATATATTTT. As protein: CASSYGGHSGNTIYF.

The CDR3 spells CASSPTGRGAGYTF. Written as DNA, the CDR3 is TGTGCCAGTAGTCCAACCGGTCGGGGGGCAGGCTACACCTTC. The genes are TRBV19 and TRBJ1-2; D perhaps matches TRBD1 (6 bases). Trimming pared 5 bases from V and 8 bases from J, leaving 18 bases between. The CDR3 extends over 14 amino acids. Germline V gives CDR1 LNHDA, CDR2 SQIVND (reference sequence).

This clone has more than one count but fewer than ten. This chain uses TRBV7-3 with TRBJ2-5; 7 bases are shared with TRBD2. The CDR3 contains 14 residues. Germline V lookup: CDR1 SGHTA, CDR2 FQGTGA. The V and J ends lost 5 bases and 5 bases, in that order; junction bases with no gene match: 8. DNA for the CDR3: TGTGCCAGCAGCCCAGCTGGGAGGGGCGAGACCCAGTACTTC. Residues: CASSPAGRGETQYF. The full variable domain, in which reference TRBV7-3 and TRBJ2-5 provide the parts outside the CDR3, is GAGVSQTPSNKVTEKGKYVELRCDPISGHTALYWYRQSLGQGPEFLIYFQGTGAADDSGLPNDRFFAVRPEGSVSTLKIQRTERGDSAVYLCASSPAGRGETQYFGPGTRLLVL.

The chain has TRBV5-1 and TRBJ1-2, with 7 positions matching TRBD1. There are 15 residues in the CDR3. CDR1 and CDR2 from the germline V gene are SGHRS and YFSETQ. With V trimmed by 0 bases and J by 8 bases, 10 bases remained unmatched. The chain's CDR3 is CASSLGTGGRTGYTF. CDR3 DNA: TGCGCCAGCAGCTTGGGGACAGGCGGAAGGACGGGCTACACCTTC.

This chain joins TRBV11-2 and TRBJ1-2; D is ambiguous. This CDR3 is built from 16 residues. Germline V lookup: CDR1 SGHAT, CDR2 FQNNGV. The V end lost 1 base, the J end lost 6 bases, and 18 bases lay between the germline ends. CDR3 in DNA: TGTGCCAGCAGCTTAGTTTACCTTAGAGGCAGCGATGGCTACACCTTC. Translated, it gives CASSLVYLRGSDGYTF. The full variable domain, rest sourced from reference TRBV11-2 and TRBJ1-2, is EAGVAQSPRYKIIEKRQSVAFWCNPISGHATLYWYQQILGQGPKLLIQFQNNGVVDDSQLPKDRFSAERLKGVDSTLKIQPAKLEDSAVYLCASSLVYLRGSDGYTFGSGTRLTVV.

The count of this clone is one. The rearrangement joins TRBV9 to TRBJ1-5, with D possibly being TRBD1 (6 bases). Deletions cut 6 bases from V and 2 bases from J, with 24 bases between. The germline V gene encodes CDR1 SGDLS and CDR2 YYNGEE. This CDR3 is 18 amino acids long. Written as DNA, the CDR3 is TGTGCCAGCAAGGAGGGGGAAGCGCGGGGAAGGGGCAATCAGCCCCAGCATTTT. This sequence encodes CASKEGEARGRGNQPQHF. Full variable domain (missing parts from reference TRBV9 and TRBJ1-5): DSGVTQTPKHLITATGQRVTLRCSPRSGDLSVYWYQQSLDQGLQFLIQYYNGEERAKGNILERFSAQQFPDLHSELNLSSLELGDSALYFCASKEGEARGRGNQPQHFGDGTRLSIL.

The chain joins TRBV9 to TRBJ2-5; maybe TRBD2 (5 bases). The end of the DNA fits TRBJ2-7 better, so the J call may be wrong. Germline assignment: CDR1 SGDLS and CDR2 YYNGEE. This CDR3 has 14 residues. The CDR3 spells CASSVDTGSYEQYF. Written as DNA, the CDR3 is TGTGCCAGCAGCGTAGATACGGGATCCTACGAGCAGTACTTC.

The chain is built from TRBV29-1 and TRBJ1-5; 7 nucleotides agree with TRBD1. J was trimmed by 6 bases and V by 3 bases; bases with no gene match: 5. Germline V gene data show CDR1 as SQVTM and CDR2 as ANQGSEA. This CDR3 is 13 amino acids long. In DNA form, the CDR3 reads TGCAGCGTTGAGGCAGGGGGAGGTCAGCCCCAGCATTTT. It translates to CSVEAGGGQPQHF.

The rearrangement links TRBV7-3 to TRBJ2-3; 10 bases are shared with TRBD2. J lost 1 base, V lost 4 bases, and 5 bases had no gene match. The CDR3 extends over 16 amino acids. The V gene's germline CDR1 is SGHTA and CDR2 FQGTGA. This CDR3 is CASSSRTSGRTDTQYF. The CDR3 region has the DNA TGTGCCAGCAGCTCTCGGACTAGCGGACGCACAGATACGCAGTATTTT.

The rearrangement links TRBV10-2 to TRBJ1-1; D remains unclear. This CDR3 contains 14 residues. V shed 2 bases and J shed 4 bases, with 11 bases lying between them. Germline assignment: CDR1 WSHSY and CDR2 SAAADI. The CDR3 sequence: CASSEMGSGTEAFF. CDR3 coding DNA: TGCGCCAGCAGTGAGATGGGGTCGGGCACTGAAGCTTTCTTT.

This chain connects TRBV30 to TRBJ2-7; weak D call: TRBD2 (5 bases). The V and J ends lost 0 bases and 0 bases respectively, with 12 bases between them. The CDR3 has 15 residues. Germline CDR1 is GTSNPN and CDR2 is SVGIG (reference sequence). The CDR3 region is CAWSVLGGNSYEQYF. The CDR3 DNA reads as TGTGCCTGGAGTGTACTAGGAGGAAACTCCTACGAGCAGTACTTC.

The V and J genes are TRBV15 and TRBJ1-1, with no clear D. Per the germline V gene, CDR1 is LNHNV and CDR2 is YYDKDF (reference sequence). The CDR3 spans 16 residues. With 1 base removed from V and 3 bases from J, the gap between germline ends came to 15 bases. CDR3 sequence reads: CATSRVQRRWYTEAFF. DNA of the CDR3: TGTGCCACCAGCAGAGTCCAAAGACGGTGGTACACTGAAGCTTTCTTT.

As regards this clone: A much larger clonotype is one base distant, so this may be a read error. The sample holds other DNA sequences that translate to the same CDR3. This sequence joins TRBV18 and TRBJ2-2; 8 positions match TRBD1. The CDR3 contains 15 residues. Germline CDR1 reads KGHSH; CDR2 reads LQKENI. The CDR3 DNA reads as TGTGCTAGCTCCTTGGGACAGGACTTCACCGGGGAGCTGTTTTTT. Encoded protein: CASSLGQDFTGELFF.

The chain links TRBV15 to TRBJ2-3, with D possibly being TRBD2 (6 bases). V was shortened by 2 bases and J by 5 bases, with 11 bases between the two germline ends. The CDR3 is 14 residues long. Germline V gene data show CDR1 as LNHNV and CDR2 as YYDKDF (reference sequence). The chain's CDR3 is CATSRKGLLDTQYF. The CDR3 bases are TGTGCCACCAGCAGAAAGGGACTGTTAGATACGCAGTATTTT.

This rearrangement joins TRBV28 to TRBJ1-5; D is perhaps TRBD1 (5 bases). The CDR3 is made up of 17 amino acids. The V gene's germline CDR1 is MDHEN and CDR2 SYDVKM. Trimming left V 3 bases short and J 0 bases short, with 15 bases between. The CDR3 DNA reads TGTGCCAGCAGTTTGAGAGTGGGGACGGGTAGCAATCAGCCCCAGCATTTT. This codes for CASSLRVGTGSNQPQHF.

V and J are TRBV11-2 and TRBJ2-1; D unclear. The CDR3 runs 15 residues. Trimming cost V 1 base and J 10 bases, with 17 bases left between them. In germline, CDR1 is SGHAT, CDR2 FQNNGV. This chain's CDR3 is CASSLGPLESGEQFF. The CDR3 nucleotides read TGTGCCAGCAGCTTAGGCCCTTTGGAGTCCGGGGAGCAGTTCTTC. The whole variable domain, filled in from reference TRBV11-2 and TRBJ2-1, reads EAGVAQSPRYKIIEKRQSVAFWCNPISGHATLYWYQQILGQGPKLLIQFQNNGVVDDSQLPKDRFSAERLKGVDSTLKIQPAKLEDSAVYLCASSLGPLESGEQFFGPGTRLTVL.

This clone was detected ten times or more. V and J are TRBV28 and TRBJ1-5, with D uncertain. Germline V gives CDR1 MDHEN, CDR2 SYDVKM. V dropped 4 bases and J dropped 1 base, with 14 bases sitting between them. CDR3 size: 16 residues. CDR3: CASSSGGQVSNQPQHF. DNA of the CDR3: TGTGCCAGCAGTTCGGGAGGGCAAGTAAGCAATCAGCCCCAGCATTTT.

The chain's CDR3 is CASSLVPEAYNEQFF. DNA for the CDR3: TGTGCCAGCAGCTTAGTTCCAGAGGCCTACAATGAGCAGTTCTTC. The chain uses TRBV5-6 and TRBJ2-1; D uncertain. The V end was cut by 2 bases, the J end by 2 bases, with 11 bases between. There are 15 residues in the CDR3. Germline V CDR1 and CDR2: SGHDT, YYEEEE.

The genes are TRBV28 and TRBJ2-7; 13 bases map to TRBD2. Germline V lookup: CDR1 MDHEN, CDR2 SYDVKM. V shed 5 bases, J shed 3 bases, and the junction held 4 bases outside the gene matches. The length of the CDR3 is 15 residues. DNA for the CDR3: TGTGCCAGCAGTCCGGGACTAGCGGGACTCTACGAGCAGTACTTC. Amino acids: CASSPGLAGLYEQYF.

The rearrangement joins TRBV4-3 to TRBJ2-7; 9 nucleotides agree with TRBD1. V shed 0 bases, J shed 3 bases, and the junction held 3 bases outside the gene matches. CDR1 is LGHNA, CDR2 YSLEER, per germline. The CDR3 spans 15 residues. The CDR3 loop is CASSQEGGQGYEQYF. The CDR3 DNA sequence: TGCGCCAGCAGCCAAGAGGGGGGACAGGGCTACGAGCAGTACTTC.

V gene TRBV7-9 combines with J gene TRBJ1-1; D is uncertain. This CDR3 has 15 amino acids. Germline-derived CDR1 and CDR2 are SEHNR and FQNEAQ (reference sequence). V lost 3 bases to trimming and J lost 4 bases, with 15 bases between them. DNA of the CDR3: TGTGCCAGCAGCTTGGCGGACTGGGGTGTCACTGAAGCTTTCTTT. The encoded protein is CASSLADWGVTEAFF.